These 22 T cell receptor beta chains were sequenced from one sample in a study of T cell clonality in common variable immunodeficiency. Points from the study as a whole: In common variable immunodeficiency, TCR beta chains reportedly carried fewer deletions and N-nucleotide insertions.

No antigen is known for these receptors. This table comes from immunoSEQ multiplex PCR, and its TCRdb copy is limited to in-frame clones, with some not included. The table lists roughly 15,000 clones. Sequenced material: peripheral blood mononuclear cells. The receptor source for this set is a human donor with common variable immunodeficiency.

A note on this clone: The sequenced fragment ends 3 residues before the CDR3 boundary, so the rest is inferred from the germline J gene. V is TRBV20-1 and J is TRBJ1-6; 9 bases agree with TRBD1. The CDR3 consists of 14 residues. The J segment lost 4 bases and the V segment lost 6 bases, leaving 4 bases of the junction unmatched. Germline V lookup: CDR1 DFQATT, CDR2 SNEGSKA (reference sequence). CDR3 bases read: TGCAGTGCCCCGGGACAGGGTTATAATTCACCC. Translated, it gives CSAPGQGYNSP. The full CDR3 sequence reads CSAPGQGYNSPLHF.

Remarks on this clone: The CDR3 extends 3 residues past the end of the read, so its final part is completed from the germline J gene. The chain links TRBV30 to TRBJ1-3; the match to TRBD1 covers 8 bases. From germline, CDR1 is GTSNPN and CDR2 SVGIG (reference sequence). The CDR3 sequence is 13 residues long. V lost 0 bases and J lost 9; bases outside the gene matches: 4. The CDR3 is CAWSVTGGGTIYF. Incomplete CDR3 DNA: TGTGCCTGGAGTGTAACAGGGGGAGGCACC.

Notes on this clone: The read stops 3 residues short of the end of the CDR3; the missing end is completed from the germline J gene. The chain uses TRBV18 and TRBJ1-3, with TRBD1 identical over 9 bases. The germline CDR1 and CDR2 sequences are KGHSH and LQKENI. With 3 bases clipped from V and 4 bases from J, the junction kept 4 bases outside the gene matches. The CDR3 is 15 residues long. The CDR3 sequence: CASSPGTGPGNTIYF. The sequenced part of the CDR3 DNA is TGTGCCAGCTCACCCGGGACAGGGCCCGGAAACACC. Looking up the rest from reference TRBV18 and TRBJ1-3 gives the full variable domain: NAGVMQNPRHLVRRRGQEARLRCSPMKGHSHVYWYRQLPEEGLKFMVYLQKENIIDESGMPKERFSAEFPKEGPSILRIQQVVRGDSAAYFCASSPGTGPGNTIYFGEGSWLTVV.

The sequenced CDR3 bases are TGTGCCAGCAGTTTAGGACTTAGGACTAATGCGAAAGATACG. Translation gives CASSLGLRTNAKDT. The entire CDR3 reads CASSLGLRTNAKDTQYF. The genes are TRBV12-3 or TRBV12-4 and TRBJ2-3, with TRBD2 as a possible D gene (6 bases). The read comes to an end 3 residues before the CDR3 does, leaving the germline J gene to fill in the end. The CDR3 covers 17 residues. V lost 1 base to trimming and J lost 5 bases, with 19 bases between them.

About this clone itself: The read terminates 3 residues ahead of where the CDR3 ends, so the germline J gene completes it. V is TRBV19 and J is TRBJ1-1, with D perhaps matching TRBD1 (5 bases). The germline CDR1 and CDR2 sequences are LNHDA and SQIVND (reference sequence). V shed 6 bases and J shed 2 bases, with 13 bases lying between them. This CDR3 comprises 14 residues. The sequenced part of the CDR3 DNA is TGTGCCAGTAGCAACATTGGGGCCAACACTGAA. It yields the protein CASSNIGANTE. The full CDR3 is CASSNIGANTEAFF.

Turning to this clone: Sequencing ends 3 residues short of the CDR3 end; the germline J gene provides the rest. The chain couples TRBV2 to TRBJ1-1; D is undetermined. This CDR3 spans 13 amino acids. The V gene's germline CDR1 is SNHLY and CDR2 FYNNEI. The V gene lost 0 bases and the J gene lost 5 bases, with 7 bases spanning the gap. The CDR3 DNA, read in part, is TGTGCCAGCAGTGAAGCGGCAGTTACTGAA. It encodes CASSEAAVTE. The entire CDR3 reads CASSEAAVTEAFF.

As for this clone: From the germline J gene comes the end of the CDR3, since the read stops 3 residues before it. The chain joins TRBV7-3 to TRBJ1-1; D uncertain. The V end lost 2 bases, the J end lost 2 bases, and 9 bases lay between the germline ends. Germline V lookup: CDR1 SGHTA, CDR2 FQGTGA. The CDR3 is 14 amino acids. CDR3 DNA (partial): TGTGCCAGCAGCTTAGTCGCCGGTAACACTGAA. Protein: CASSLVAGNTE. The full CDR3 protein is CASSLVAGNTEAFF.

In regard to this clone: The read terminates 3 residues before the CDR3 end, so the remaining end is supplied by the germline J gene. The rearrangement uses TRBV2 and TRBJ2-7; D is unclear. The germline V and J ends were trimmed by 6 bases and 2 bases, with 5 bases remaining between them. In germline, CDR1 is SNHLY, CDR2 FYNNEI. The length of the CDR3 is 11 residues. The CDR3 here is CASSATYEQYF. The CDR3 DNA, read in part, is TGTGCCAGCAGCGCGACCTACGAG. The full variable domain, with the rest looked up from reference TRBV2 and TRBJ2-7, is EPEVTQTPSHQVTQMGQEVILRCVPISNHLYFYWYRQILGQKVEFLVSFYNNEISEKSEIFDDQFSVERPDGSNFTLKIRSTKLEDSAMYFCASSATYEQYFGPGTRLTVT.

For this clone: The sequenced fragment ends 3 residues before the CDR3 boundary, so the rest is inferred from the germline J gene. This sequence joins TRBV4-1 and TRBJ2-7; 7 bases fit TRBD1. CDR3 size: 15 residues. The V gene's germline CDR1 is MGHRA and CDR2 YSYEKL. With 2 bases clipped from V and 2 bases from J, the junction kept 6 bases outside the gene matches. The covered CDR3 bases are TGCGCCAGCAGCCAAATACAGGGGACCCCCTACGAG. It translates to CASSQIQGTPYE. The full-length CDR3 reads as CASSQIQGTPYEQYF.

Comments on this clone: The CDR3 end is not reached by the read, which stops 3 residues before it; the germline J gene fills it in. V is TRBV6-2 or TRBV6-3 and J is TRBJ2-3; the match to TRBD2 covers 10 bases. In germline, CDR1 is MNHEY, CDR2 SVGEGT. V lost 5 bases and J lost 8; bases outside the gene matches: 10. The CDR3 totals 15 residues. The CDR3 protein is CASSPQTSGSPTQYF. Partial CDR3 DNA: TGTGCCAGCAGTCCCCAGACTAGCGGGTCACCTACG.

With respect to this clone: The read ends 3 residues before the CDR3 terminus; that terminus is restored from the germline J gene. The rearrangement uses TRBV7-3 and TRBJ2-5, with 9 positions matching TRBD1. CDR1 is SGHTA and CDR2 is FQGTGA in the germline V gene. V lost 2 bases, J lost 2 bases, and 3 bases stayed unmatched. This CDR3 region has 15 residues. CDR3 region: CASSLGTGTQETQYF. The DNA read from the CDR3 is TGTGCCAGCAGCTTAGGGACAGGGACACAAGAGACC.

This clone is classed as medium-sized by frequency. With the read ending 3 residues before the CDR3 end, the germline J gene is used to fill in that end. The rearrangement uses TRBV5-1 and TRBJ2-5, with 7 bases identical to TRBD1. This CDR3 is 16 amino acids long. Germline V gives CDR1 SGHRS, CDR2 YFSETQ. The V and J ends lost 5 bases and 0 bases, in that order; junction bases with no gene match: 10. CDR3 bases read: TGCGCCAGCAGGGCTACAGGGGACCTCAACCAAGAGACC. Protein sequence: CASRATGDLNQET. The full CDR3 reads CASRATGDLNQETQYF.

As to this clone: The missing CDR3 end, 3 residues past where the read stops, is filled in from the germline J gene. V and J are TRBV19 and TRBJ2-7; D is ambiguous. The CDR3 loop spans 15 amino acids. Germline CDR1 LNHDA, CDR2 SQIVND (reference sequence). Between the trimmed V and J ends, which lost 8 bases and 4 bases, there was a span of 21 bases. The sequenced CDR3 bases are TGTGCCAGTCGCGAGTTGCCCGAGTCAGGATACGAG. Translating gives CASRELPESGYE. In full, the CDR3 reads CASRELPESGYEQYF.

To note about this clone: The read stops 3 residues short of the end of the CDR3; the missing end is completed from the germline J gene. This chain joins TRBV2 and TRBJ2-2, with D possibly matching TRBD2 (5 bases). The CDR3 has 13 residues. The V end was cut by 7 bases, the J end by 3 bases, with 9 bases between. From germline, CDR1 is SNHLY and CDR2 FYNNEI. The CDR3 reads CASTLRDTGELFF. CDR3 DNA, as far as it was read: TGTGCCAGCACCCTGAGGGACACCGGGGAG.

About this clone itself: Read data end 3 residues before the CDR3 end; the end is taken from the germline J gene. V gene TRBV19 combines with J gene TRBJ2-1, with 10 bases aligning to TRBD2. The V gene's germline CDR1 is LNHDA and CDR2 SQIVND (reference sequence). The CDR3 loop spans 15 amino acids. With 4 bases clipped from V and 4 bases from J, the junction kept 4 bases outside the gene matches. CDR3 sequence: CASSTLAGSYNEQFF. CDR3 DNA, as far as it was read: TGTGCCAGTAGTACACTAGCGGGAAGTTACAATGAG.

Frequency places this clone as medium-sized. The read terminates 3 residues ahead of where the CDR3 ends, so the germline J gene completes it. The rearrangement uses TRBV30 and TRBJ1-6; 8 nucleotides line up with TRBD1. CDR3 size: 15 residues. V dropped 1 base and J dropped 3; count of bases not matched to a gene: 2. Germline CDR1 GTSNPN, CDR2 SVGIG (reference sequence). The CDR3 here is CAWSETGGYNSPLHF. The part of the CDR3 DNA that was read is TGTGCCTGGAGTGAAACAGGGGGCTATAATTCACCC.

About this clone: The observed sequence ends 3 residues before the CDR3 terminus, with the missing tail filled in from the germline J gene. The chain has TRBV20-1 and TRBJ1-5; tentatively, D is TRBD1 (5 bases). Germline loops: CDR1 DFQATT, CDR2 SNEGSKA (reference sequence). The CDR3 is 15 amino acids. The V end lost 3 bases, the J end lost 0 bases, and 12 bases lay between the germline ends. The CDR3 is CSASSGNYSNQPQHF. The CDR3 bases that were read are TGCAGTGCTAGCTCAGGGAATTATAGCAATCAGCCC.

Comments on this clone: The missing CDR3 end, 3 residues past where the read stops, is filled in from the germline J gene. V and J are TRBV29-1 and TRBJ1-5; D possibly corresponds to TRBD1 (6 bases). Germline values: CDR1 SQVTM, CDR2 ANQGSEA. Deletions cut 4 bases from V and 5 bases from J, with 12 bases between. The CDR3 runs to 13 residues. CDR3 residues: CSVAGDGDQPQHF. The part of the CDR3 DNA that was read is TGCAGCGTTGCAGGGGATGGCGATCAGCCC.

Worth noting for this clone: The read ends 3 residues shy of where the CDR3 ends; the end is completed using the germline J gene. This chain joins TRBV2 and TRBJ2-5, with 11 bases lining up with TRBD2. Germline CDR1 SNHLY, CDR2 FYNNEI. The junction had 10 bases not matched to a gene; V was cut back by 3 bases and J by 1 base. CDR3 size: 18 residues. The CDR3 sequence: CASSENEASGGPQETQYF. The CDR3 DNA, read in part, is TGTGCCAGCAGTGAGAACGAGGCTAGCGGGGGGCCCCAAGAGACC. Full variable domain (remainder filled in from reference TRBV2 and TRBJ2-5): EPEVTQTPSHQVTQMGQEVILRCVPISNHLYFYWYRQILGQKVEFLVSFYNNEISEKSEIFDDQFSVERPDGSNFTLKIRSTKLEDSAMYFCASSENEASGGPQETQYFGPGTRLLVL.

With regard to this clone: The read halts 3 residues ahead of the CDR3 end, with the missing end drawn from the germline J gene. V and J are TRBV2 and TRBJ1-5; 9 nucleotides align to TRBD1. Germline CDR1 and CDR2: SNHLY and FYNNEI. The CDR3 extends over 14 amino acids. With V trimmed by 8 bases and J by 4 bases, 6 bases remained unmatched. The CDR3 DNA, read in part, is TGTGCCAGCTGCGGACAGGGGAAGAATCAGCCC. Its protein is CASCGQGKNQP. The CDR3, in full, reads CASCGQGKNQPQHF.

In the case of this clone: From the germline J gene comes the end of the CDR3, since the read stops 3 residues before it. The chain combines TRBV19 with TRBJ2-2; 9 bases align to TRBD2. CDR1 is LNHDA, CDR2 SQIVND, per germline (reference sequence). This CDR3 region has 16 residues. V lost 3 bases to trimming and J lost 6 bases; unmatched junction nucleotides: 8. The CDR3 sequence: CASSIGAGGPAGELFF. The CDR3 DNA, read in part, is TGTGCCAGTAGTATTGGGGCGGGGGGGCCGGCCGGGGAG.

Concerning this clone: The read ends 3 residues before the CDR3 terminus; that terminus is restored from the germline J gene. V usage is TRBV20-1 and J usage is TRBJ2-7, with a weak D call TRBD2 (6 bases). The CDR3 consists of 15 residues. Germline V gene sequence: CDR1 DFQATT, CDR2 SNEGSKA (reference sequence). V lost 0 bases to trimming and J lost 2 bases, with 14 bases between them. CDR3 residues: CSARDLGGTTYEQYF. The part of the CDR3 DNA that was read is TGCAGTGCTAGAGATCTCGGGGGAACAACCTACGAG.